The 28 T cell receptor beta chains in this list originate from one sample, sequenced in a study. TCRdb passed the RT-PCR reads through MiXCR, listing each CDR3 protein once. Of hundreds of thousands of distinct CDR3 sequences listed, over 12% were seen once; the top ten hold just over 3.5%. Sequenced sample: memory CD4+ T cells from blood. Receptors were obtained from a female donor in good health, serving as a healthy control.

Only a few counts were recorded for this clonotype. The rearrangement links TRBV20-1 to TRBJ2-1; D is perhaps TRBD1 or TRBD2 (5 bases each). Germline values: CDR1 DFQATT, CDR2 SNEGSKA (reference sequence). The CDR3 length is 15 residues. The ends were cut back, 5 bases at V and 5 bases at J, with 19 bases in the middle. For the CDR3, the DNA is TGCAGTGCTGGCCTGCCGGGGCTTACTGACAATGAGCAGTTCTTC. Translating it yields CSAGLPGLTDNEQFF.

This chain links TRBV11-2 with TRBJ2-5, with D perhaps assigned TRBD1 or TRBD2 (6 bases each). The germline V and J ends were trimmed by 7 bases and 5 bases, with 17 bases remaining between them. Germline-derived CDR1 and CDR2 are SGHAT and FQNNGV. The CDR3 has 14 residues. DNA of the CDR3: TGTGCCAGCACCTACATAGGGGGGATGGAGACCCAGTACTTC. Its translation is CASTYIGGMETQYF.

There are many counts of this clonotype. The chain joins TRBV12-3 or TRBV12-4 to TRBJ1-3; TRBD1 is a possible D gene (6 bases). The CDR3 sequence is 16 residues long. Trimming shortened V by 5 bases and J by 4 bases, and 18 bases separated the two germline ends. The CDR3 DNA reads TGTGCCAGCAGTCAAGGGGCGGGGGGCTCCGGAAACACCATATATTTT. Translation gives CASSQGAGGSGNTIYF.

This clonotype has only a few counts. This chain joins TRBV11-2 and TRBJ2-1, with 15 bases identical to TRBD2. The germline gives CDR1 SGHAT, CDR2 FQNNGV. The CDR3 length is 16 residues. Trimming at V came to 3 bases and at J to 4 bases, leaving 1 base not matched to a gene. CDR3 sequence reads: CASSFGTSGGYNEQFF. The CDR3 DNA reads as TGTGCCAGCAGCTTCGGGACTAGCGGGGGGTACAATGAGCAGTTCTTC.

The rearrangement joins TRBV2 to TRBJ2-7; maybe TRBD1 (6 bases). The V end was cut by 5 bases, the J end by 3 bases, with 11 bases between. This CDR3 is built from 13 residues. Germline V gene lookup returns CDR1 SNHLY and CDR2 FYNNEI. The chain's CDR3 is CASSYQGYYEQYF. The CDR3 DNA reads TGTGCCAGCAGTTACCAGGGGTACTACGAGCAGTACTTC.

The sample holds many counts of this clonotype. The chain carries TRBV5-5 and TRBJ2-7; 8 nucleotides align to TRBD1. Looked up from germline, CDR1 is SGHKS and CDR2 is YYEKEE (reference sequence). Trimming at V came to 7 bases and at J to 7 bases, leaving 7 bases not matched to a gene. The CDR3 has 12 amino acids. The CDR3 DNA reads as TGTGCCAGCGACAGGTGGACAGGGGAGCAGTACTTC. As protein: CASDRWTGEQYF.

The rearrangement uses TRBV6-2 or TRBV6-3 and TRBJ2-1; 11 bases are shared with TRBD2. Trimming took 5 bases from V and 2 from J; bases not matched to a gene: 2. The length of the CDR3 is 15 residues. Germline CDR1 reads MNHEY; CDR2 reads SVGEGT. CDR3 loop: CASSASGGPYNEQFF. The CDR3 DNA sequence: TGTGCCAGCAGTGCTAGCGGGGGGCCCTACAATGAGCAGTTCTTC.

This clonotype was seen a single time. The chain carries TRBV9 and TRBJ2-2; the D is unclear. Deletions cut 2 bases from V and 4 bases from J, with 18 bases between. The CDR3 has 17 amino acids. CDR1 and CDR2 (germline): SGDLS, YYNGEE. As DNA, the CDR3 is TGTGCCAGCAGCGTCGGTCCCTCCCTGGGAACCACCGGGGAGCTGTTTTTT. This sequence encodes CASSVGPSLGTTGELFF.

There are many counts of this clonotype. The rearrangement links TRBV7-2 to TRBJ2-1, with 9 bases lining up with TRBD2. Unmatched junction bases numbered 3, after V lost 1 base and J lost 2 bases. This CDR3 has 16 amino acids. Germline loops: CDR1 SGHTA, CDR2 FQGNSA. CDR3 sequence (DNA): TGTGCCAGCAGCTTAGTAGCTAGCGGGACCTACAATGAGCAGTTCTTC. It codes for CASSLVASGTYNEQFF. The full variable domain, completed using reference TRBV7-2 and TRBJ2-1, is GAGVSQSPSNKVTEKGKDVELRCDPISGHTALYWYRQSLGQGLEFLIYFQGNSAPDKSGLPSDRFSAERTGGSVSTLTIQRTQQEDSAVYLCASSLVASGTYNEQFFGPGTRLTVL.

This clonotype was picked up a small number of times. V usage is TRBV5-6 and J usage is TRBJ1-5; no reliable D call. Germline V gene sequence: CDR1 SGHDT, CDR2 YYEEEE. Trimming left V 2 bases short and J 2 bases short, with 5 bases between. The CDR3 has 13 amino acids. The CDR3 coding sequence is TGTGCCAGCAGCTTATTCGGCAATCAGCCCCAGCATTTT. Translating gives CASSLFGNQPQHF. The full variable domain, its missing parts supplied by reference TRBV5-6 and TRBJ1-5, is DAGVTQSPTHLIKTRGQQVTLRCSPKSGHDTVSWYQQALGQGPQFIFQYYEEEERQRGNFPDRFSGHQFPNYSSELNVNALLLGDSALYLCASSLFGNQPQHFGDGTRLSIL.

V is TRBV12-3 or TRBV12-4 and J is TRBJ1-3, with D unresolved. This CDR3 contains 13 residues. Trimming shortened V by 7 bases and J by 5 bases, and 12 bases separated the two germline ends. CDR3 region: CASNLGSRNTIYF. Here the CDR3 DNA reads TGTGCCAGCAACCTAGGCAGTCGAAACACCATATATTTT.

This clonotype showed up just a few times. This chain joins TRBV11-3 and TRBJ2-2; tentative D call: TRBD2 (6 bases). Trimming cost V 5 bases and J 6 bases, with 19 bases left between them. There are 16 residues in the CDR3. Germline assignment: CDR1 SGHNT and CDR2 YENEEA. The DNA for the CDR3 is TGTGCCAGCAGCCCGGGGGACGGATCCCGCGCCGGGGAGCTGTTTTTT. Residues: CASSPGDGSRAGELFF. Variable domain in full (rest from reference TRBV11-3 and TRBJ2-2): EAGVVQSPRYKIIEKKQPVAFWCNPISGHNTLYWYLQNLGQGPELLIRYENEEAVDDSQLPKDRFSAERLKGVDSTLKIQPAELGDSAVYLCASSPGDGSRAGELFFGEGSRLTVL.

The chain recombines TRBV10-3 with TRBJ1-1; a weak D match, TRBD1 (5 bases). Trimming stripped 10 bases from V and 4 bases from J, with 16 bases between. The CDR3 is made up of 13 amino acids. Germline V gene data show CDR1 as ENHRY and CDR2 as SYGVKD. The CDR3 protein is CATRPMGGTEAFF. In DNA, the CDR3 is TGTGCCACCCGCCCAATGGGGGGCACTGAAGCTTTCTTT.

This clonotype has only a few counts. V gene TRBV28 combines with J gene TRBJ2-7; a weak D match, TRBD1 (8 bases). This CDR3 has 14 residues. V shed 6 bases and J shed 5 bases, with 17 bases lying between them. Germline V gives CDR1 MDHEN, CDR2 SYDVKM. The CDR3 loop is CASSRTGSGDEQYF. The CDR3 DNA is TGTGCCAGCAGCCGGACAGGGAGCGGGGACGAGCAGTACTTC. The full variable domain, completed using reference TRBV28 and TRBJ2-7, is DVKVTQSSRYLVKRTGEKVFLECVQDMDHENMFWYRQDPGLGLRLIYFSYDVKMKEKGDIPEGYSVSREKKERFSLILESASTNQTSMYLCASSRTGSGDEQYFGPGTRLTVT.

This clonotype was observed a few times. The gene calls are TRBV6-2 or TRBV6-3 and TRBJ1-1, with 10 bases fitting TRBD1. The germline V gene has CDR1 MNHEY and CDR2 SVGEGT. This CDR3 region has 16 residues. V lost 6 bases to trimming and J lost 3 bases; unmatched junction nucleotides: 10. CDR3 sequence reads: CASSYAGTGDHTEAFF. The DNA for the CDR3 is TGTGCCAGCAGCTATGCTGGGACAGGGGATCACACTGAAGCTTTCTTT.

This clonotype was counted ten times or more. The V call is TRBV11-2, the J call TRBJ1-2; possibly TRBD1 for D (5 bases). The CDR3 has 12 amino acids. Germline loops: CDR1 SGHAT, CDR2 FQNNGV. V was shortened by 3 bases and J by 5 bases, with 7 bases between the two germline ends. The CDR3 sequence is CASSLGLYGYTF. The CDR3 DNA sequence: TGTGCCAGCAGCTTGGGACTGTATGGCTACACCTTC. The full variable domain, in which reference TRBV11-2 and TRBJ1-2 provide the parts outside the CDR3, is EAGVAQSPRYKIIEKRQSVAFWCNPISGHATLYWYQQILGQGPKLLIQFQNNGVVDDSQLPKDRFSAERLKGVDSTLKIQPAKLEDSAVYLCASSLGLYGYTFGSGTRLTVV.

This clonotype was seen many times. The rearrangement links TRBV10-3 to TRBJ1-1; 9 bases are shared with TRBD1. CDR1 and CDR2 (germline): ENHRY, SYGVKD. V dropped 0 bases and J dropped 3; count of bases not matched to a gene: 5. The CDR3 has 16 amino acids. CDR3 in amino acids: CAISESRDRVYTEAFF. In DNA, the CDR3 is TGTGCCATCAGTGAGTCGAGGGACAGGGTGTACACTGAAGCTTTCTTT.

This clonotype occurred many times. Written as DNA, the CDR3 is TGCAGTGCTGTGAAGGGGACAGGGGCAACAGATACGCAGTATTTT. Amino acid sequence: CSAVKGTGATDTQYF. The genes are TRBV20-1 and TRBJ2-3; 10 bases fit TRBD1. V lost 5 bases to trimming and J lost 3 bases; unmatched junction nucleotides: 8. This CDR3 has 15 residues. Germline V gene lookup returns CDR1 DFQATT and CDR2 SNEGSKA (reference sequence).

This clonotype was recorded at least ten times. The CDR3 protein is CASSLRTGGADEQYF. For the CDR3, the DNA is TGTGCCAGCAGTTTACGGACAGGGGGCGCAGACGAGCAGTACTTC. The V call is TRBV12-3 or TRBV12-4, the J call TRBJ2-7; 11 bases align to TRBD1. The CDR3 totals 15 residues. V was pared by 2 bases and J by 5 bases, with 5 bases of the junction left unmatched.

This clonotype came up a few times. The chain recombines TRBV6-6 with TRBJ2-1; the match to TRBD1 covers 8 bases. The trim removed 4 bases at V and 4 bases at J, leaving 6 bases unmatched. CDR1 is MNHNY, CDR2 SVGAGI, per germline (reference sequence). The CDR3 spans 15 residues. CDR3 coding DNA: TGTGCCAGCAGTTCCCCTGGGACAGGATACAATGAGCAGTTCTTC. Encoded protein: CASSSPGTGYNEQFF.

The sample holds a few counts of this clonotype. The chain couples TRBV11-2 to TRBJ2-2; possible D gene TRBD1, 7 bases. In germline, CDR1 is SGHAT, CDR2 FQNNGV. V was pared by 3 bases and J by 6 bases, with 11 bases between. The CDR3 spans 14 residues. CDR3 sequence (DNA): TGTGCCAGCAGCTTCCAGGGGGGCGCCGGGGAGCTGTTTTTT. This sequence encodes CASSFQGGAGELFF.

V is TRBV6-2 or TRBV6-3 and J is TRBJ1-5; 10 nucleotides line up with TRBD1. This CDR3 has 16 residues. With 7 bases clipped from V and 2 bases from J, the junction kept 8 bases outside the gene matches. Germline assignment: CDR1 MNHEY and CDR2 SVGEGT. CDR3 protein: CASISRDRGGNQPQHF. Written as DNA, the CDR3 is TGTGCCAGCATCTCCCGGGACAGGGGTGGCAATCAGCCCCAGCATTTT.

In its sample, this clonotype was seen many times. The CDR3 nucleotides are TGTGCCATCAGTGAGAATAAGCAGCCCCAGCATTTT. It is translated as CAISENKQPQHF. V is TRBV10-3 and J is TRBJ1-5; no reliable D call. Germline values: CDR1 ENHRY, CDR2 SYGVKD. V lost 2 bases and J lost 7, with 6 bases in between. The CDR3 is 12 residues long.

Only a few counts were recorded for this clonotype. The V gene is TRBV11-3, the J gene TRBJ2-1; the D call may be TRBD1 or TRBD2 (7 bases each). Germline V gene lookup returns CDR1 SGHNT and CDR2 YENEEA. The germline V and J ends were trimmed by 5 bases and 2 bases, with 13 bases remaining between them. The CDR3 contains 15 residues. The CDR3 spells CASSRGGGPYNEQFF. For the CDR3, the DNA is TGTGCCAGCAGCCGGGGAGGGGGCCCCTACAATGAGCAGTTCTTC.

CDR3 sequence (DNA): TGTGCCAGCAGCCCCCGCCGGGACAGAACCTACGAGCAGTACTTC. Protein: CASSPRRDRTYEQYF. V and J are TRBV7-2 and TRBJ2-7, with 7 bases identical to TRBD1. Germline V lookup: CDR1 SGHTA, CDR2 FQGNSA. Losses at the gene ends were 5 bases for V and 2 bases for J; bases not matched to a gene: 9. CDR3 length equals 15 residues.

This CDR3 is CSAWGLRSNYGYTF. DNA for the CDR3: TGCAGTGCTTGGGGGTTACGATCAAACTATGGCTACACCTTC. The chain is built from TRBV20-1 and TRBJ1-2; tentatively, D is TRBD1 (5 bases). The CDR3 runs to 14 residues. The germline V gene encodes CDR1 DFQATT and CDR2 SNEGSKA (reference sequence). Trimming took 5 bases from V and 2 from J, leaving 15 bases between them.

The table lists this clonotype with a few counts. The rearrangement joins TRBV3-1 to TRBJ2-7; the D is unclear. In germline, CDR1 is LGHDT, CDR2 YNNKEL (reference sequence). CDR3 length: 14 amino acids. Trimming cost V 0 bases and J 0 bases, with 6 bases left between them. The CDR3 sequence is CASSQDGLSYEQYF. The CDR3 DNA follows: TGTGCCAGCAGCCAAGATGGGCTCTCCTACGAGCAGTACTTC.

This clonotype was seen many times. V gene TRBV6-5 combines with J gene TRBJ1-2; a possible D gene is TRBD1 (6 bases). The CDR3 spans 14 residues. Germline assignment: CDR1 MNHEY and CDR2 SVGAGI. Deletions cut 6 bases from V and 9 bases from J, with 20 bases between. The CDR3 sequence: CASRTGGQGSSYTF. The CDR3 DNA reads as TGTGCCAGCAGGACCGGGGGACAAGGGTCCAGCTACACCTTC.